This T cell receptor beta chain emerged from a study of blood T cell repertoires in COVID-19. About the study: The samples span acute and convalescent COVID-19 from the United States, Italy and Spain.

Under the authors' procedure: Researchers report that nucleated cell counts were estimated from reference gene primer amplification. The repertoire was sequenced with immunoSEQ multiplex PCR; TCRdb's copy has only in-frame clones and lacks some. The V and J calls and clone size come from that table; D and trimming were worked out from the DNA. The sample consists of roughly 50,000 clones, roughly 90% of them appearing once. V lost 1 base and J 8 bases, leaving 12 bases between the germline ends. The CDR3 sequence is 15 residues long. Germline CDR1 SGHDN, CDR2 FVKESK. The receptor's source is a man aged 45-65 years with acute or convalescent COVID-19. The sample consisted of peripheral blood. The V call is TRBV14, the J call TRBJ1-6; D may be TRBD1 (6 bases). The CDR3 DNA is TGTGCCAGCAGCCAAGTGGGGGGGGCTTATTCACCCCTCCACTTT. Amino acids: CASSQVGGAYSPLHF.